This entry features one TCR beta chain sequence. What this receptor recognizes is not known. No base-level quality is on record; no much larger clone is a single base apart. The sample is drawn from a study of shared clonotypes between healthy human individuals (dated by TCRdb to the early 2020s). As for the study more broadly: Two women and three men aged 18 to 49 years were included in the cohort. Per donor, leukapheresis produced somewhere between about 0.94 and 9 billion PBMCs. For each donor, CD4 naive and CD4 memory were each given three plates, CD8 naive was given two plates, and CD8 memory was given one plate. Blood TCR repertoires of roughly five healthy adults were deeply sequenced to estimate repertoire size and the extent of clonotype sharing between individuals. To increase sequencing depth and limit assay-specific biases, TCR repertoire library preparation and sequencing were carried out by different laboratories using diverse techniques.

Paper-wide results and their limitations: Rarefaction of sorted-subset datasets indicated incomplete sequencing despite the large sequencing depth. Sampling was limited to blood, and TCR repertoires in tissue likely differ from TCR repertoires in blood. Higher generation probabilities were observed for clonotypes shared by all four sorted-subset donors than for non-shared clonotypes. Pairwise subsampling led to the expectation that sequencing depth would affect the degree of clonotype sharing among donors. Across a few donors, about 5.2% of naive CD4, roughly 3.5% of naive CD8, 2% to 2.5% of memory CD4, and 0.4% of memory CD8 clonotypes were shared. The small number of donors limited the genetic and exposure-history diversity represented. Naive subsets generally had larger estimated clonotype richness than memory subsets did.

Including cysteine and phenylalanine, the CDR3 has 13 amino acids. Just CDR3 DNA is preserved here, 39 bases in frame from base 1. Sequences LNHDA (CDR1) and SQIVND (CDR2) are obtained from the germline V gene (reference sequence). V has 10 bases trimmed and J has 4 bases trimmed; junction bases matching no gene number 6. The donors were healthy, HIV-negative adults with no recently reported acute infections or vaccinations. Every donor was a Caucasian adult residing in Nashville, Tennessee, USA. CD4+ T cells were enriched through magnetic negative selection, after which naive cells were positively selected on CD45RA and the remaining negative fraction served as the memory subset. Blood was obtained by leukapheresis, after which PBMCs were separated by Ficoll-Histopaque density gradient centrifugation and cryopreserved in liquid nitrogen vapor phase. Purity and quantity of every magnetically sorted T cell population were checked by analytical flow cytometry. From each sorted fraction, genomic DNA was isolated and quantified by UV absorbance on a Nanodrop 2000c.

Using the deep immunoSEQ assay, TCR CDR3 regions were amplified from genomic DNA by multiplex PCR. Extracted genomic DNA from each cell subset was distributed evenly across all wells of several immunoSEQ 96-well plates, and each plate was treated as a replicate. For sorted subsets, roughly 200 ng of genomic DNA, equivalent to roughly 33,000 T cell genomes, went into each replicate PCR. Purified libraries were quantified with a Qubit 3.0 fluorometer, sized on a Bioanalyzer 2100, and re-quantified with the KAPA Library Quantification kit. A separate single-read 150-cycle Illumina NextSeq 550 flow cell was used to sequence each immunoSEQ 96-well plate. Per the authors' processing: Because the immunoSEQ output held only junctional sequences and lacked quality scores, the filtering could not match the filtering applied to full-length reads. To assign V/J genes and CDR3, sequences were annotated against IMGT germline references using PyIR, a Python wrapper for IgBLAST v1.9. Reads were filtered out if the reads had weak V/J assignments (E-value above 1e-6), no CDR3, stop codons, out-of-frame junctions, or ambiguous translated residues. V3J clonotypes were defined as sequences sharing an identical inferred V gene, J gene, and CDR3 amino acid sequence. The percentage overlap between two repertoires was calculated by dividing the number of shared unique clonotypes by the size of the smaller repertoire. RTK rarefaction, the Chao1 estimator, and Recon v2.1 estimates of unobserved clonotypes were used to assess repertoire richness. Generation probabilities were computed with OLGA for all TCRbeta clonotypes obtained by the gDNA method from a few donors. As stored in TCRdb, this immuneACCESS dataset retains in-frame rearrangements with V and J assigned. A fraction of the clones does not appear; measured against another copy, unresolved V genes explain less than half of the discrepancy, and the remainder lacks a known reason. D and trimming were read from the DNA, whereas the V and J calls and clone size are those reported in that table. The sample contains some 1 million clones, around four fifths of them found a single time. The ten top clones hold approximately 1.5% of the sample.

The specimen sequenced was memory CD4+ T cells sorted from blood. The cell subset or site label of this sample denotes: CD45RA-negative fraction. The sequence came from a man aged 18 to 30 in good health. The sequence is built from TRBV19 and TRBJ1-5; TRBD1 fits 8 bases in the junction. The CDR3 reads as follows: CATGQGGNQPQHF. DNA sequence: TGTGCCACCGGACAGGGTGGTAATCAGCCCCAGCATTTT.